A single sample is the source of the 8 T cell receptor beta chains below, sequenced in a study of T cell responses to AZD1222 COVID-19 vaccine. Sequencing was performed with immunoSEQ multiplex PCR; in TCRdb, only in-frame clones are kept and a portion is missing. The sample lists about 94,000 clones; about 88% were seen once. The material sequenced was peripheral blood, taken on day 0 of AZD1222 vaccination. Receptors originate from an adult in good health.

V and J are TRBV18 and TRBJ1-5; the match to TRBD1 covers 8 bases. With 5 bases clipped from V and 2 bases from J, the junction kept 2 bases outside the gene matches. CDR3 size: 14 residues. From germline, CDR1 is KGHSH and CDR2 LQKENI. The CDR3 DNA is TGTGCCAGCTCAACGGGACAGGGCAATCAGCCCCAGCATTTT. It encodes CASSTGQGNQPQHF.

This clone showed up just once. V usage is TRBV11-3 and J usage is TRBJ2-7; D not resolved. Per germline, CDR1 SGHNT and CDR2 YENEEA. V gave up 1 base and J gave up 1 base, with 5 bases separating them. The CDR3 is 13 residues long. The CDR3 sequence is CASSLGRSYEQYF. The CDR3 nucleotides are TGTGCCAGCAGCTTAGGCAGATCCTACGAGCAGTACTTC.

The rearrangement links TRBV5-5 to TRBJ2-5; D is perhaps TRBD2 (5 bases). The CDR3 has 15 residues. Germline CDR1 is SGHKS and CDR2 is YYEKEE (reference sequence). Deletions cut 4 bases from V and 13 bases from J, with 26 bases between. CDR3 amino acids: CASSPALLGGVSRYF. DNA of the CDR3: TGTGCCAGCAGCCCGGCCCTCCTAGGAGGCGTAAGTCGGTACTTC.

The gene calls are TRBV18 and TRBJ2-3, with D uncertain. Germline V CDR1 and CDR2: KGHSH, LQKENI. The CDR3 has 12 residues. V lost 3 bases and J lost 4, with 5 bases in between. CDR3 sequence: CASSPGADTQYF. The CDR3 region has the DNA TGTGCCAGCTCACCTGGCGCAGATACGCAGTATTTT.

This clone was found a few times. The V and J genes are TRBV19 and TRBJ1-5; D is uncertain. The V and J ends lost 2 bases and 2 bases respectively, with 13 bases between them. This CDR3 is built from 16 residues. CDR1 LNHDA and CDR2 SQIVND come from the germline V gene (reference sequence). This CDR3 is CASSILNSLRNQPQHF. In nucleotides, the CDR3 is TGTGCCAGTAGTATACTTAACAGTTTACGCAATCAGCCCCAGCATTTT.

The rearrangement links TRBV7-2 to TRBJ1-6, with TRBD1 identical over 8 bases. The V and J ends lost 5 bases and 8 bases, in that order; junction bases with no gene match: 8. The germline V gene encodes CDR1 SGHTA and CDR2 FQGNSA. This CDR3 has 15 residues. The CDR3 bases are TGTGCCAGCAGCACGCGACAGGGGAACGATTCACCCCTCCACTTT. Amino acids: CASSTRQGNDSPLHF.

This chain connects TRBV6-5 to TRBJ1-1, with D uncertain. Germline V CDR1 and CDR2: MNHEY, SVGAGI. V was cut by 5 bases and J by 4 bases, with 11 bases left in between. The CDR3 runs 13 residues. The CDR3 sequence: CASSREPGTEAFF. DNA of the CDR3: TGTGCCAGCAGTCGGGAACCGGGCACTGAAGCTTTCTTT.

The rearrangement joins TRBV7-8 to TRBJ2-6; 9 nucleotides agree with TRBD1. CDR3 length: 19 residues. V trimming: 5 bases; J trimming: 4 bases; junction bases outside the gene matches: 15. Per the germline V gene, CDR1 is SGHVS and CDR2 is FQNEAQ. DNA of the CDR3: TGTGCCAGCAGCCTCCCTCGTCCCGGGACAGGGAGCGGGGCCAACGTCCTGACTTTC. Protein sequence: CASSLPRPGTGSGANVLTF.